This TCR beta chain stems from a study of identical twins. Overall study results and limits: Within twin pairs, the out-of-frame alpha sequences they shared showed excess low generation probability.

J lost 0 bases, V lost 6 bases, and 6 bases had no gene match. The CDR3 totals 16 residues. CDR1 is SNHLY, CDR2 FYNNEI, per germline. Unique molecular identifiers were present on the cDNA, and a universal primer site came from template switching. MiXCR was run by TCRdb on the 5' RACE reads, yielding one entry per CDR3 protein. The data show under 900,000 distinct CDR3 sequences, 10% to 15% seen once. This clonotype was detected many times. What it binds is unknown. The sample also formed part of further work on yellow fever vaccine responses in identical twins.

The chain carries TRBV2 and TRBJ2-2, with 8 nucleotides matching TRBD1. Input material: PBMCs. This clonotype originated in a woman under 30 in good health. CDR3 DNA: TGTGCCAGCAGCGAAACAGGGGGAGCGAACACCGGGGAGCTGTTTTTT. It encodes CASSETGGANTGELFF.